One T cell receptor (beta chain) is described in this entry. Its antigen is not identified. Primers included in the PCR were 60 Vbeta and 13 Jbeta primers. Clones were read by immunoSEQ multiplex PCR, and TCRdb kept only the in-frame ones, dropping some. The sample gives around 120,000 clones, about 69% of which show up once; more than 1.5% is in the top ten. Per germline, CDR1 MGHRA and CDR2 YSYEKL. This CDR3 comprises 16 residues. Trimming removed 0 bases from V and 7 bases from J; junction bases left unmatched: 8. The data stem from a study of cytomegalovirus exposure and HLA in healthy donors. Study in general: A preliminary data release comprised tens of millions of unique TCRs obtained from HLA-typed donors.

Likely unrecorded immune exposures existed in these nominally healthy donors. Study-wide results and limits: When a later analysis compared HLA-associated TCR beta chains with equally common others, the HLA-associated chains turned out to be more clonally expanded and to have lower generation probabilities. The authors later found TCR association rates varying by HLA locus, with DRB1 most and HLA-C fewest.

The receptor comes from a woman in her late teens or twenties in good health and CMV-seronegative. V is TRBV4-1 and J is TRBJ1-4, with TRBD1 matching over 7 bases. Sample: PBMCs. The CDR3 loop is CASSQEWGTAIEKLFF. The CDR3 nucleotides read TGCGCCAGCAGCCAAGAGTGGGGGACAGCCATTGAAAAACTGTTTTTT.